The T cell receptor beta chain described here comes from a study of blood T cell repertoires in COVID-19. The protocol was immunoSEQ multiplex PCR, while the TCRdb copy is restricted to in-frame clones and leaves out a portion. The table lists about 170,000 clones, 65% to 80% of them singletons. V was pared by 4 bases and J by 4 bases, with 12 bases of the junction left unmatched. CDR1 is MGHRA, CDR2 YSYEKL, per germline. The CDR3 runs 16 residues. Cohort allocation depended upon clinical history that participants reported. Sequences were obtained from PBMCs or T cells enriched from blood (not recorded which). This receptor was taken from a woman in her seventies in a cohort exposed to, infected with or recovered from COVID-19 (not recorded which). The chain has TRBV4-1 and TRBJ2-5; 7 nucleotides line up with TRBD1. The CDR3 DNA reads TGCGCCAGCAGCCCAACGCGACAGGGATGGGGAGAGACCCAGTACTTC. Amino acid sequence: CASSPTRQGWGETQYF.